Below are 16 T cell receptor beta chains sequenced from a single sample in a study of blood T cell repertoires in COVID-19. Measured with immunoSEQ multiplex PCR; TCRdb has only the in-frame clones, and not every one. This table has fewer than 400,000 clones, 89% appearing once. The sample comprised PBMCs or T cells enriched from blood (not recorded which). These receptors were obtained from a woman aged 25-40 years who had recovered from COVID-19.

V gene TRBV13 combines with J gene TRBJ1-2; TRBD1 is a possible D gene (6 bases). V was trimmed by 4 bases and J by 7 bases, leaving 13 bases between them. The CDR3 length is 13 residues. The germline V gene has CDR1 PRHDT and CDR2 FYEKMQ (reference sequence). The CDR3 here is CASSSDSLLGYTF. The CDR3 DNA follows: TGTGCCAGCAGCTCGGACAGTCTCCTTGGCTACACCTTC.

The chain links TRBV15 to TRBJ2-4; D unresolved. Per germline, CDR1 LNHNV and CDR2 YYDKDF (reference sequence). Trimming took 0 bases from V and 6 from J, leaving 12 bases between them. This CDR3 spans 15 amino acids. The CDR3 DNA sequence: TGTGCCACCAGCAGAGATAAGGTACAGATAAACATTCAGTACTTC. Its translation: CATSRDKVQINIQYF.

J is TRBJ1-1 and V is TRBV7-6, with D unclear. The CDR3 consists of 12 residues. V gave up 5 bases and J gave up 5 bases, with 9 bases separating them. CDR1 is SGHVS and CDR2 is FNYEAQ in the germline V gene. The CDR3 DNA reads as TGTGCCAGCAGCCCAGAGGGAACTGAAGCTTTCTTT. Amino acid sequence: CASSPEGTEAFF.

This chain uses TRBV7-8 with TRBJ2-7; 7 bases fit TRBD2. This CDR3 has 14 residues. The V gene's germline CDR1 is SGHVS and CDR2 FQNEAQ. Trimming removed 1 base from V and 6 bases from J; junction bases left unmatched: 6. CDR3 region: CASSLDPGLVEQYF. In DNA, the CDR3 is TGTGCCAGCAGCTTAGACCCCGGACTAGTCGAGCAGTACTTC. The full variable domain, in which reference TRBV7-8 and TRBJ2-7 provide the parts outside the CDR3, is GAGVSQSPRYKVAKRGQDVALRCDPISGHVSLFWYQQALGQGPEFLTYFQNEAQLDKSGLPSDRFFAERPEGSVSTLKIQRTQQEDSAVYLCASSLDPGLVEQYFGPGTRLTVT.

This clone occurred once. J is TRBJ1-1 and V is TRBV7-2; TRBD1 matches at 9 bases. Losses at the gene ends were 4 bases for V and 6 bases for J; bases not matched to a gene: 9. The CDR3 extends over 15 amino acids. The V gene's germline CDR1 is SGHTA and CDR2 FQGNSA. The CDR3 loop reads CASSSGTGTKSEAFF. The DNA for the CDR3 is TGTGCCAGCAGCTCCGGGACAGGGACGAAGTCTGAAGCTTTCTTT. The full variable domain, with the rest looked up from reference TRBV7-2 and TRBJ1-1, is GAGVSQSPSNKVTEKGKDVELRCDPISGHTALYWYRQSLGQGLEFLIYFQGNSAPDKSGLPSDRFSAERTGGSVSTLTIQRTQQEDSAVYLCASSSGTGTKSEAFFGQGTRLTVV.

V gene TRBV19 combines with J gene TRBJ1-1; TRBD1 agrees at 7 bases. CDR3 length equals 13 residues. Germline V gives CDR1 LNHDA, CDR2 SQIVND (reference sequence). J lost 1 base, V lost 4 bases, and 0 bases had no gene match. In DNA, the CDR3 is TGTGCCAGTAGTACAGGGGGGAACACTGAAGCTTTCTTT. Its protein product is CASSTGGNTEAFF.

The chain combines TRBV11-2 with TRBJ1-1; TRBD1 might be the D (5 bases). CDR1 SGHAT and CDR2 FQNNGV come from the germline V gene. V dropped 1 base and J dropped 4 bases, with 13 bases sitting between them. The CDR3 spans 15 residues. The chain's CDR3 is CASSLVGTGGTEAFF. For the CDR3, the DNA is TGTGCCAGCAGCTTAGTCGGTACGGGGGGCACTGAAGCTTTCTTT.

V usage is TRBV5-1 and J usage is TRBJ2-5; D possibly corresponds to TRBD1 (6 bases). Germline CDR1 is SGHRS and CDR2 is YFSETQ. This CDR3 contains 14 residues. With 4 bases removed from V and 2 bases from J, the gap between germline ends came to 12 bases. CDR3 DNA sequence: TGCGCCAGCAGCCTCAGGGGTGGTCAAGAGACCCAGTACTTC. This codes for CASSLRGGQETQYF.

The chain carries TRBV5-8 and TRBJ2-7; no reliable D call. This CDR3 contains 14 residues. Germline CDR1 reads SGHTS; CDR2 reads YDEGEE. V gave up 1 base and J gave up 2 bases, with 10 bases separating them. For the CDR3, the DNA is TGTGCCAGCAGCTTGATGTGGCGGACCTACGAGCAGTACTTC. Protein product: CASSLMWRTYEQYF.

This rearrangement joins TRBV2 to TRBJ2-7, with D perhaps matching TRBD1 (5 bases). This CDR3 contains 13 residues. CDR1 is SNHLY, CDR2 FYNNEI, per germline. V lost 7 bases to trimming and J lost 6 bases, with 16 bases between them. The CDR3 bases are TGTGCCAGCACTCGGGCAGGGTCCGGCGAGCAGTACTTC. Its translation is CASTRAGSGEQYF.

V and J are TRBV28 and TRBJ1-1; tentative D call: TRBD1 (6 bases). The CDR3 sequence is 14 residues long. Germline CDR1 is MDHEN and CDR2 is SYDVKM. Trimming shortened V by 6 bases and J by 5 bases, and 16 bases separated the two germline ends. The CDR3 reads CASRRQGRQTEAFF. CDR3 DNA sequence: TGTGCCAGCAGGAGGCAGGGGAGACAAACTGAAGCTTTCTTT.

The CDR3 DNA reads as TGTGCCAGCAGGTATCCGGGACAGAACACTGAAGCTTTCTTT. It codes for CASRYPGQNTEAFF. This chain links TRBV28 with TRBJ1-1; TRBD1 is a possible D gene (6 bases). Germline V CDR1 and CDR2: MDHEN, SYDVKM. The CDR3 has 14 amino acids. Trimming took 6 bases from V and 1 from J, leaving 12 bases between them.

The chain uses TRBV11-2 and TRBJ2-7; D call uncertain. Trimming removed 5 bases from V and 3 bases from J, with 11 bases in between. Germline-derived CDR1 and CDR2 are SGHAT and FQNNGV. This CDR3 has 13 residues. The CDR3, as DNA: TGTGCCAGCAGCCTGCGACGACTCTACGAGCAGTACTTC. Encoded protein: CASSLRRLYEQYF.

V gene TRBV6-2 or TRBV6-3 combines with J gene TRBJ2-1; 11 bases fit TRBD2. This CDR3 is 19 amino acids long. Germline V CDR1 and CDR2: MNHEY, SVGEGT. The V gene end was trimmed by 2 bases and the J gene end by 0 bases; junction bases not matched to a gene: 9. The CDR3: CASSYLASGGPRSYNEQFF. DNA for the CDR3: TGTGCCAGCAGTTACCTTGCTAGCGGGGGGCCCCGCTCCTACAATGAGCAGTTCTTC.

This chain connects TRBV7-2 to TRBJ1-1; the match to TRBD1 covers 7 bases. The CDR3 length is 16 residues. Germline V gene lookup returns CDR1 SGHTA and CDR2 FQGNSA. The ends lost 9 bases at V and 0 bases at J; junction bases unmatched: 13. CDR3 nucleotide sequence: TGTGCCAGTGAAAGGGACAGCCATGTCATGAACACTGAAGCTTTCTTT. Amino acids: CASERDSHVMNTEAFF.

On this clone itself: The sample contains more than one DNA sequence encoding this CDR3. The gene calls are TRBV5-4 and TRBJ1-2, with D possibly matching TRBD1 (5 bases). This CDR3 region has 13 residues. CDR1 and CDR2 from the germline V gene are SGHNT and YYREEE (reference sequence). Trimming stripped 1 base from V and 8 bases from J, with 12 bases between. This CDR3 is CASSLKGVGGYTF. CDR3 nucleotides: TGTGCCAGCAGCTTGAAAGGGGTTGGCGGCTACACCTTC.